The 23 T cell receptor beta chains listed next were all sequenced from one sample in a study of T cell responses to AZD1222 COVID-19 vaccine. Profiled with immunoSEQ multiplex PCR; TCRdb holds only in-frame clones, not every one. The table includes about 100,000 clones, roughly 83% detected once. The sequenced sample was peripheral blood, obtained on day 0 of AZD1222 vaccination. The origin of the receptors is an adult in good health.

The chain links TRBV28 to TRBJ2-1; 9 positions agree with TRBD1. The CDR3 is 15 amino acids. Per the germline V gene, CDR1 is MDHEN and CDR2 is SYDVKM. Trimming removed 6 bases from V and 9 bases from J; junction bases left unmatched: 12. As DNA, the CDR3 is TGTGCCAGCAGCTTACCGGGACAGGGCACAACTGAGCAGTTCTTC. Its translation is CASSLPGQGTTEQFF. The full variable domain, with the rest looked up from reference TRBV28 and TRBJ2-1, is DVKVTQSSRYLVKRTGEKVFLECVQDMDHENMFWYRQDPGLGLRLIYFSYDVKMKEKGDIPEGYSVSREKKERFSLILESASTNQTSMYLCASSLPGQGTTEQFFGPGTRLTVL.

The J gene is TRBJ2-1, the V gene TRBV5-1; 7 nucleotides line up with TRBD1. The CDR3 extends over 16 amino acids. Per the germline V gene, CDR1 is SGHRS and CDR2 is YFSETQ. Trimming cost V 5 bases and J 4 bases; bases outside gene matches: 12. CDR3 coding DNA: TGCGCCAGCAGTTTTCCCGGGACAGTCTCTTACAATGAGCAGTTCTTC. Translation: CASSFPGTVSYNEQFF.

This clone was seen a handful of times. This sequence joins TRBV7-8 and TRBJ1-2, with TRBD1 as a possible D gene (6 bases). CDR3 length equals 15 residues. CDR1 and CDR2 (germline): SGHVS, FQNEAQ. Between the trimmed V and J ends, which lost 4 bases and 8 bases, there was a span of 20 bases. CDR3 amino acids: CASSSDPGTTGGYTF. The CDR3, as DNA: TGTGCCAGCAGCTCCGACCCGGGGACAACGGGAGGCTACACCTTC.

About this clone: This sample also contains other DNA sequences that code for the same CDR3. The chain carries TRBV7-8 and TRBJ2-1; D ambiguous. The CDR3 extends over 13 amino acids. V gave up 5 bases and J gave up 0 bases, with 5 bases separating them. Germline CDR1 reads SGHVS; CDR2 reads FQNEAQ. In DNA, the CDR3 is TGTGCCAGCAGCCTTGGCTCCTACAATGAGCAGTTCTTC. Residues: CASSLGSYNEQFF.

V usage is TRBV27 and J usage is TRBJ2-1; unclear D gene. The V end was cut by 2 bases, the J end by 8 bases, with 10 bases between. This CDR3 spans 13 amino acids. CDR1 is MNHEY and CDR2 is SMNVEV in the germline V gene (reference sequence). The CDR3 nucleotides are TGTGCCAGCAGTTTACGGGCAGACTATGAGCAGTTCTTC. Residues: CASSLRADYEQFF.

The chain recombines TRBV5-1 with TRBJ2-3, with 7 bases matching TRBD2. Germline CDR1 and CDR2: SGHRS and YFSETQ. The CDR3 is 16 residues long. V was pared by 0 bases and J by 3 bases, with 7 bases of the junction left unmatched. DNA for the CDR3: TGCGCCAGCAGCTTGGCAGGAGCGGGAAGGACAGATACGCAGTATTTT. Translation gives CASSLAGAGRTDTQYF.

The V gene is TRBV7-9, the J gene TRBJ2-2, with D tentatively TRBD2 (5 bases). The V end was cut by 1 base, the J end by 0 bases, with 6 bases between. Germline CDR1 reads SEHNR; CDR2 reads FQNEAQ (reference sequence). The CDR3 loop spans 15 amino acids. In DNA form, the CDR3 reads TGTGCCAGCAGCTTAGAGGGAGCGAACACCGGGGAGCTGTTTTTT. This translates into CASSLEGANTGELFF.

This clone was seen just once. CDR3 in DNA: TGTGCCAGTAGCCTAGGTGGAGGTTATAGCAATCAGCCCCAGCATTTT. It specifies CASSLGGGYSNQPQHF. V and J are TRBV19 and TRBJ1-5; D not certain. This CDR3 comprises 16 residues. The germline V and J ends were trimmed by 6 bases and 0 bases, with 15 bases remaining between them. Germline V gives CDR1 LNHDA, CDR2 SQIVND (reference sequence).

V is TRBV9 and J is TRBJ2-1; 11 bases line up with TRBD1. The CDR3 sequence is 15 residues long. Per the germline V gene, CDR1 is SGDLS and CDR2 is YYNGEE. V dropped 0 bases and J dropped 5; count of bases not matched to a gene: 1. The CDR3 DNA follows: TGTGCCAGCAGCGTAGGGACAGGGGGCCACAATGAGCAGTTCTTC. This gives the protein CASSVGTGGHNEQFF.

In its sample, this clone is medium-sized. The rearrangement joins TRBV29-1 to TRBJ2-5; a possible D gene is TRBD2 (5 bases). V lost 4 bases, J lost 5 bases, and 8 bases lay in between. In germline, CDR1 is SQVTM, CDR2 ANQGSEA. The CDR3 is made up of 11 amino acids. CDR3 residues: CSVGSGETQYF. For the CDR3, the DNA is TGCAGCGTTGGCAGCGGCGAGACCCAGTACTTC.

The V call is TRBV4-3, the J call TRBJ1-6; D unclear. The CDR3 loop spans 16 amino acids. From germline, CDR1 is LGHNA and CDR2 YSLEER. Between the trimmed V and J ends, which lost 0 bases and 0 bases, there was a span of 6 bases. CDR3 region: CASSQDQSSYNSPLHF. Written as DNA, the CDR3 is TGCGCCAGCAGCCAAGATCAGAGCTCCTATAATTCACCCCTCCACTTT.

This sequence joins TRBV30 and TRBJ1-1, with TRBD1 identical over 7 bases. Germline CDR1 and CDR2: GTSNPN and SVGIG (reference sequence). V dropped 3 bases and J dropped 7; count of bases not matched to a gene: 5. The CDR3 has 12 amino acids. The CDR3 spells CAWSEGAVEAFF. The CDR3 DNA sequence: TGTGCCTGGAGCGAGGGGGCCGTTGAAGCTTTCTTT.

The rearrangement uses TRBV11-3 and TRBJ1-1, with D possibly being TRBD1 (5 bases). The germline gives CDR1 SGHNT, CDR2 YENEEA. V was pared by 3 bases and J by 6 bases, with 23 bases between. The CDR3 consists of 17 residues. The CDR3 spells CASSFRPSGRGKAEAFF. CDR3 in DNA: TGTGCCAGCAGCTTTCGTCCTTCAGGTCGGGGGAAAGCTGAAGCTTTCTTT.

V usage is TRBV4-1 and J usage is TRBJ2-7, with D unresolved. Germline assignment: CDR1 MGHRA and CDR2 YSYEKL. Trimming shortened V by 2 bases and J by 0 bases, and 20 bases separated the two germline ends. CDR3 length: 18 residues. CDR3 region: CASSQSIPGRNSSYEQYV. As DNA, the CDR3 is TGCGCCAGCAGCCAATCTATTCCCGGACGGAATAGCTCCTACGAGCAGTACGTC.

This chain uses TRBV19 with TRBJ2-1, with 7 bases fitting TRBD1. The CDR3 extends over 13 amino acids. Germline V lookup: CDR1 LNHDA, CDR2 SQIVND (reference sequence). J lost 0 bases, V lost 10 bases, and 3 bases had no gene match. The CDR3 bases are TGTGCCACCCGACAGGGCTCCTACAATGAGCAGTTCTTC. Protein product: CATRQGSYNEQFF.

The chain couples TRBV5-8 to TRBJ1-1; maybe TRBD1 (5 bases). The CDR3 contains 12 residues. The V and J ends lost 7 bases and 5 bases respectively, with 12 bases between them. CDR1 and CDR2 from the germline V gene are SGHTS and YDEGEE. CDR3 protein: CASGTFRTEAFF. CDR3 sequence (DNA): TGTGCCAGCGGGACTTTTAGAACTGAAGCTTTCTTT. Based on the CDR3 plus reference TRBV5-8 and TRBJ1-1, the full variable domain is EAGVTQSPTHLIKTRGQQATLRCSPISGHTSVYWYQQALGLGLQFLLWYDEGEERNRGNFPPRFSGRQFPNYSSELNVNALELEDSALYLCASGTFRTEAFFGQGTRLTVV.

The count of this clone is one. The chain combines TRBV6-2 or TRBV6-3 with TRBJ1-1, with 12 bases that match TRBD1. CDR3 size: 18 residues. Germline values: CDR1 MNHEY, CDR2 SVGEGT. The junction had 9 bases not matched to a gene; V was cut back by 4 bases and J by 0 bases. The CDR3 nucleotides are TGTGCCAGCAGTTTACCGGGACAGGGGGCTTATGTGAACACTGAAGCTTTCTTT. Its translation is CASSLPGQGAYVNTEAFF.

The rearrangement joins TRBV5-1 to TRBJ2-4; 13 bases line up with TRBD2. Trimming at V came to 2 bases and at J to 11 bases, leaving 13 bases not matched to a gene. Germline CDR1 reads SGHRS; CDR2 reads YFSETQ. The CDR3 covers 17 residues. The CDR3 reads CASSFHGTSGTSRVQYF. DNA for the CDR3: TGCGCCAGCAGCTTTCACGGGACTAGCGGGACCAGTCGCGTTCAGTACTTC. The full variable domain, rest sourced from reference TRBV5-1 and TRBJ2-4, is KAGVTQTPRYLIKTRGQQVTLSCSPISGHRSVSWYQQTPGQGLQFLFEYFSETQRNKGNFPGRFSGRQFSNSRSEMNVSTLELGDSALYLCASSFHGTSGTSRVQYFGAGTRLSVL.

This clone was seen a handful of times. V gene TRBV28 combines with J gene TRBJ1-2, with D unclear. V dropped 8 bases and J dropped 6 bases, with 4 bases sitting between them. The CDR3 is 9 residues long. In germline, CDR1 is MDHEN, CDR2 SYDVKM. CDR3 sequence (DNA): TGTGCCAGCGGGCATGGCTACACCTTC. This sequence encodes CASGHGYTF.

This clone was seen once. The CDR3 nucleotides are TGTGCCAGCAAAGGGGGTGGGAGGGCCCGCGAGCAGTACGTC. Translating gives CASKGGGRAREQYV. The chain has TRBV2 and TRBJ2-7; possible D gene TRBD2, 7 bases. The ends were cut back, 7 bases at V and 6 bases at J, with 19 bases in the middle. The length of the CDR3 is 14 residues. CDR1 and CDR2 from the germline V gene are SNHLY and FYNNEI.

This clone was detected once. The rearrangement joins TRBV30 to TRBJ1-5; D is possibly TRBD1 (6 bases). This CDR3 is 16 amino acids long. V was trimmed by 2 bases and J by 2 bases, leaving 16 bases between them. CDR1 and CDR2 (germline): GTSNPN, SVGIG (reference sequence). This CDR3 reads CAWSPSPGGGNQPQHF. The CDR3 DNA follows: TGTGCCTGGAGTCCTTCCCCGGGGGGCGGCAATCAGCCCCAGCATTTT.

V usage is TRBV20-1 and J usage is TRBJ1-1, with D perhaps TRBD1 (5 bases). V lost 6 bases and J 8 bases, leaving 13 bases between the germline ends. There are 11 residues in the CDR3. CDR1 and CDR2 from the germline V gene are DFQATT and SNEGSKA (reference sequence). In nucleotides, the CDR3 is TGCAGTGCAAATCATAACAGGGAAGCTTTCTTT. Translated: CSANHNREAFF.

The V call is TRBV27, the J call TRBJ2-1; 13 nucleotides line up with TRBD2. The CDR3 is 17 amino acids. Looked up from germline, CDR1 is MNHEY and CDR2 is SMNVEV (reference sequence). Trimming cost V 1 base and J 7 bases; bases outside gene matches: 7. CDR3 nucleotides: TGTGCCAGCAGTTTATACACCGGGACTAGCGGGAAAAATGAGCAGTTCTTC. This translates into CASSLYTGTSGKNEQFF.